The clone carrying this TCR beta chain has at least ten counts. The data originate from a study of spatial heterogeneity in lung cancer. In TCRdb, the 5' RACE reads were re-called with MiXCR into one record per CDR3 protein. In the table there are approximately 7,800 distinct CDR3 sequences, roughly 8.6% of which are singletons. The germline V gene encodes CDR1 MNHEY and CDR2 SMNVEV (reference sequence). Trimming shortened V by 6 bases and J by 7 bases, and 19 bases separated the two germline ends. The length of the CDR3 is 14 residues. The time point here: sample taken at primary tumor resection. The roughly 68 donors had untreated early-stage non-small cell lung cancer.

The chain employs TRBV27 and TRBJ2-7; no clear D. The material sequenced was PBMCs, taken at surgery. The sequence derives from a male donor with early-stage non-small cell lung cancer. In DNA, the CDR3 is TGTGCCAGCAGAGGGCAGGACGTGGTGGGGGAGCAGTACTTC. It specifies CASRGQDVVGEQYF.